These T cell receptor beta chains were read from a single sample in a study of blood T cell repertoires in COVID-19. Repertoires were generated with immunoSEQ multiplex PCR, while TCRdb's copy carries only in-frame clones and drops some. The profile shows some 200,000 clones, approximately 86% of them singletons. Sequencing was done on a sample of PBMCs or T cells enriched from blood (not recorded which). These receptors all stem from a woman aged 30 to 39 who had recovered from COVID-19. The CDR3 runs from the conserved cysteine through the conserved F or W. D genes are given only for firm matches. The size of a clone is reported for some rows only, either as once, few or many, or as a class for expanded clones.

clone_size j_call d_call v_call cdr3_aa cdr3_nt
- TRBJ1-6 TRBD1 TRBV7-9 CASSLGQGDSPLHF TGTGCCAGCAGCTTGGGACAGGGGGATTCACCCCTCCACTTT
- TRBJ2-1 TRBD1 TRBV24-1 CATSTNRGLGNEQFF TGTGCCACCAGTACCAACAGGGGTTTGGGCAATGAGCAGTTCTTC
- TRBJ2-2 - TRBV25-1 CASRLTGNGELFF TGTGCCAGCAGATTAACAGGGAACGGGGAGCTGTTTTTT
- TRBJ1-5 TRBD1 TRBV19 CASRSGTGMGGMVNQPQHF TGTGCCAGTAGGAGCGGGACAGGGATGGGCGGCATGGTAAATCAGCCCCAGCATTTT
- TRBJ2-4 TRBD1 TRBV7-2 CASSLAPGQGTKNIQYF TGTGCCAGCAGCTTAGCGCCGGGACAGGGTACCAAAAACATTCAGTACTTC
- TRBJ1-2 - TRBV19 CASSANRVGYTF TGTGCCAGTAGTGCGAACAGGGTTGGCTACACCTTC
once TRBJ1-6 - TRBV2 CASSVGIRAGIVDSPLHF TGTGCCAGCAGTGTGGGGATACGGGCAGGGATCGTGGATTCACCCCTCCACTTT
- TRBJ1-5 - TRBV7-2 CASSLEGRRGSNQPQHF TGTGCCAGCAGCTTAGAAGGAAGAAGGGGCAGCAATCAGCCCCAGCATTTT
- TRBJ2-7 TRBD2 TRBV9 CASRKLAGVCYEQYF TGTGCCAGCAGAAAATTAGCGGGGGTTTGCTACGAGCAGTACTTC
- TRBJ2-2 TRBD2 TRBV13 CASSSRGEGGELFF TGTGCCAGCAGCTCGAGAGGGGAGGGCGGGGAGCTGTTTTTT
- TRBJ1-6 TRBD1 TRBV15 CATSRDLFTPSGTGNSPLHF TGTGCCACCAGCAGAGATTTATTTACTCCGTCGGGGACAGGGAATTCACCCCTCCACTTT
- TRBJ1-5 - TRBV30 CAWSPGDGWFQPQHF TGTGCCTGGAGTCCGGGTGACGGTTGGTTTCAGCCCCAGCATTTT
once TRBJ2-5 - TRBV10-3 CAISESGAETQYF TGTGCCATCAGTGAGTCAGGGGCCGAGACCCAGTACTTC
once TRBJ1-2 - TRBV21-1 CASQKVQGANYGYTF TGTGCCAGCCAAAAGGTCCAGGGGGCTAACTATGGCTACACCTTC
- TRBJ2-1 TRBD2 TRBV7-2 CASSNLRGLNEQFF TGTGCCAGCAGCAACTTGCGGGGGTTAAATGAGCAGTTCTTC
once TRBJ2-5 TRBD1 TRBV10-2 CARTEGGLKQETQYF TGCGCCAGAACCGAAGGGGGCTTAAAACAAGAGACCCAGTACTTC
once TRBJ1-5 - TRBV2 CASKDETVLPQHF TGTGCCAGCAAAGATGAGACAGTTCTGCCCCAGCATTTT